This T cell receptor beta chain originates from a study of blood T cell repertoires in COVID-19. Study-wide context: COVID-19 samples from acute and convalescent phases originated in the United States, Italy and Spain. In each case, the material was cDNA or gDNA derived from T cells, B-cell-depleted T cells, or PBMCs.

The data were produced by immunoSEQ multiplex PCR, yet TCRdb's version contains in-frame clones alone and is incomplete. This sample has approximately 70,000 clones, with roughly 78% found just once. The trim removed 5 bases at V and 7 bases at J, leaving 5 bases unmatched. The CDR3 has 14 residues. The germline V gene encodes CDR1 SGHTA and CDR2 FQGNSA. This clone was detected only a few times. The sequence was collected from a man aged 55 to 70 with active or convalescent COVID-19. J is TRBJ1-5 and V is TRBV7-2; 10 bases align to TRBD1. Material: peripheral blood. CDR3 sequence (DNA): TGTGCCAGCAGCCCTGACAGGGGGCTCCAGCCCCAGCATTTT. Its protein product is CASSPDRGLQPQHF.